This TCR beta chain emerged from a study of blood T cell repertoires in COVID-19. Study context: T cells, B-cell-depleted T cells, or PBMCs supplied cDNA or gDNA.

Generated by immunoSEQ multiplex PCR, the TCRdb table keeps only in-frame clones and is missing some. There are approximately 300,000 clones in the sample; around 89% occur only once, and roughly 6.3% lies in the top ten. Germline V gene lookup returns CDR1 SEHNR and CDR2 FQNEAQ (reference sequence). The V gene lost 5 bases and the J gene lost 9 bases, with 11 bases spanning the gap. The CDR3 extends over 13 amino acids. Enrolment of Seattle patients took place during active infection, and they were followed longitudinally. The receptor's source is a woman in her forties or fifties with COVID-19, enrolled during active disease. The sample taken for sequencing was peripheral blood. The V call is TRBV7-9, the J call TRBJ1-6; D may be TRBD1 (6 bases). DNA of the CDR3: TGTGCCAGCAGCCTCGAAGGGGGTTCACCCCTCCACTTT. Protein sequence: CASSLEGGSPLHF.